The 30 T cell receptor beta chains reported below all come from one sample, sequenced in a study of cytomegalovirus exposure and HLA in healthy donors. PCR primers comprised 60 Vbeta and 13 Jbeta primers. Measured with immunoSEQ multiplex PCR; TCRdb has only the in-frame clones, and not every one. The sample has some 200,000 clones; roughly 73% are singletons. Source material: PBMCs. The source of these receptors is a woman aged 25 to 39 in good health and CMV-seronegative.

This clone showed up just a few times. This chain uses TRBV9 with TRBJ1-1; tentatively, D is TRBD1 (6 bases). Germline V gives CDR1 SGDLS, CDR2 YYNGEE. Trimming shortened V by 3 bases and J by 5 bases, and 17 bases separated the two germline ends. This CDR3 contains 15 residues. In nucleotides, the CDR3 is TGTGCCAGCAGCGGGGGAACAGGGTTTGGAACTGAAGCTTTCTTT. This encodes CASSGGTGFGTEAFF.

The genes are TRBV5-1 and TRBJ2-2; TRBD1 aligns across 7 bases. V lost 4 bases and J lost 4; bases outside the gene matches: 16. This CDR3 spans 18 amino acids. Germline V gene lookup returns CDR1 SGHRS and CDR2 YFSETQ. CDR3 sequence (DNA): TGCGCCAGCAGCACGCGTCCTGACAGGGTAGGGAGCACCGGGGAGCTGTTTTTT. This codes for CASSTRPDRVGSTGELFF. Full variable domain (missing parts from reference TRBV5-1 and TRBJ2-2): KAGVTQTPRYLIKTRGQQVTLSCSPISGHRSVSWYQQTPGQGLQFLFEYFSETQRNKGNFPGRFSGRQFSNSRSEMNVSTLELGDSALYLCASSTRPDRVGSTGELFFGEGSRLTVL.

The chain combines TRBV4-3 with TRBJ1-1, with 7 bases matching TRBD1. V shed 0 bases, J shed 4 bases, and the junction held 5 bases outside the gene matches. Germline CDR1 LGHNA, CDR2 YSLEER. The CDR3 is 15 residues long. The CDR3 DNA is TGCGCCAGCAGCCAAGAAACAGGGGATGGCACTGAAGCTTTCTTT. Translated, it gives CASSQETGDGTEAFF.

The chain uses TRBV10-1 and TRBJ1-3; D not certain. Germline values: CDR1 WNHNN, CDR2 SYGVQD (reference sequence). V was cut by 0 bases and J by 1 base, with 10 bases left in between. The CDR3 has 16 residues. As DNA, the CDR3 is TGCGCCAGCAGTGAGTCGATGGCAAGTTCTGGAAACACCATATATTTT. Its protein is CASSESMASSGNTIYF.

Comments on this clone: An end of the junction does not agree with germline; a read error may underlie this. Written as DNA, the CDR3 is TGTGCCAGCAGCGTAACAGGGGATTCACCCCTCCACTTT. Protein product: CASSVTGDSPLHF. V gene TRBV7-3 combines with J gene TRBJ1-6; 7 bases fit TRBD1. CDR1 SGHTA and CDR2 FQGTGA come from the germline V gene. This CDR3 comprises 13 residues.

This chain links TRBV4-1 with TRBJ2-7; 9 nucleotides match TRBD1. Trimming at V came to 0 bases and at J to 0 bases, leaving 15 bases not matched to a gene. CDR1 is MGHRA, CDR2 YSYEKL, per germline. The CDR3 runs to 20 residues. CDR3 nucleotides: TGCGCCAGCAGCCAAGATCATAGGGACAGGGAAAAGTACCTCTCCTACGAGCAGTACTTC. It translates to CASSQDHRDREKYLSYEQYF.

This chain uses TRBV2 with TRBJ2-3; D is perhaps TRBD2 (6 bases). The CDR3 totals 17 residues. Deletions cut 6 bases from V and 3 bases from J, with 22 bases between. Germline assignment: CDR1 SNHLY and CDR2 FYNNEI. The CDR3 loop reads CASRVAYAGSGTDTQYF. In nucleotides, the CDR3 is TGTGCCAGCAGAGTAGCCTATGCCGGAAGCGGGACAGATACGCAGTATTTT.

V and J are TRBV10-3 and TRBJ2-5, with a weak D call TRBD1 (6 bases). CDR3 length equals 14 residues. The V gene's germline CDR1 is ENHRY and CDR2 SYGVKD. The V end was cut by 3 bases, the J end by 4 bases, with 12 bases between. The CDR3 sequence is CAISDADRRETQYF. The CDR3 coding sequence is TGTGCCATCAGTGACGCGGACAGACGAGAGACCCAGTACTTC.

The chain uses TRBV9 and TRBJ1-2, with D perhaps matching TRBD1 (5 bases). Germline CDR1 and CDR2: SGDLS and YYNGEE. V lost 3 bases to trimming and J lost 8 bases, with 14 bases between them. The CDR3 is 13 amino acids. The CDR3 bases are TGTGCCAGCAGCGGCGGGACCAACATCGGCTACACCTTC. Translating it yields CASSGGTNIGYTF.

This sequence joins TRBV4-2 and TRBJ1-4; 7 bases align to TRBD1. Per germline, CDR1 LGHNA and CDR2 YNFKEQ. With V trimmed by 3 bases and J by 7 bases, 8 bases remained unmatched. CDR3 length equals 15 residues. The CDR3 sequence is CASSHPLTGPEKLFF. In DNA, the CDR3 is TGTGCCAGCAGCCACCCCCTGACAGGGCCTGAAAAACTGTTTTTT.

The chain links TRBV14 to TRBJ2-1, with D unresolved. Trimming left V 3 bases short and J 0 bases short, with 12 bases between. The CDR3 contains 16 residues. Germline CDR1 and CDR2: SGHDN and FVKESK. The CDR3 DNA sequence: TGTGCCAGCAGCCACTACCTCTCCACCTCCTACAATGAGCAGTTCTTC. It yields the protein CASSHYLSTSYNEQFF.

V gene TRBV28 combines with J gene TRBJ1-4, with 8 bases identical to TRBD1. This CDR3 has 21 amino acids. Germline CDR1 and CDR2: MDHEN and SYDVKM. V shed 4 bases, J shed 0 bases, and the junction held 19 bases outside the gene matches. CDR3 in amino acids: CASSSPILLTGATATNEKLFF. CDR3 bases: TGTGCCAGCAGTTCCCCTATCCTATTGACAGGGGCGACGGCAACTAATGAAAAACTGTTTTTT.

The V call is TRBV4-1, the J call TRBJ2-7, with 8 positions matching TRBD2. The length of the CDR3 is 17 residues. CDR1 MGHRA and CDR2 YSYEKL come from the germline V gene. The trim removed 4 bases at V and 4 bases at J, leaving 15 bases unmatched. The CDR3 sequence: CASSLLFGGGLGYEQYF. CDR3 bases: TGCGCCAGCAGCCTCCTCTTCGGGGGGGGGCTTGGGTACGAGCAGTACTTC.

The rearrangement uses TRBV11-2 and TRBJ2-7; no clear D gene. The CDR3 length is 15 residues. The germline CDR1 and CDR2 sequences are SGHAT and FQNNGV. V dropped 0 bases and J dropped 2 bases, with 11 bases sitting between them. CDR3 nucleotides: TGTGCCAGCAGCTTAGATCAGAGGCAGACCTACGAGCAGTACTTC. Its translation is CASSLDQRQTYEQYF. The full variable domain, with the rest looked up from reference TRBV11-2 and TRBJ2-7, is EAGVAQSPRYKIIEKRQSVAFWCNPISGHATLYWYQQILGQGPKLLIQFQNNGVVDDSQLPKDRFSAERLKGVDSTLKIQPAKLEDSAVYLCASSLDQRQTYEQYFGPGTRLTVT.

A single count supports this clone. This sequence joins TRBV29-1 and TRBJ1-2; 7 positions match TRBD1. V lost 3 bases to trimming and J lost 8 bases; unmatched junction nucleotides: 9. CDR3 length: 13 amino acids. Germline loops: CDR1 SQVTM, CDR2 ANQGSEA. The CDR3 reads CSVDPRTGEGYTF. The CDR3 nucleotides are TGCAGCGTTGATCCTCGAACAGGGGAGGGCTACACCTTC.

The J gene is TRBJ2-7, the V gene TRBV7-2; D uncertain. Trimming left V 4 bases short and J 4 bases short, with 11 bases between. The V gene's germline CDR1 is SGHTA and CDR2 FQGNSA. The CDR3 has 13 residues. In DNA form, the CDR3 reads TGTGCCAGCAGCTACACACCCCGTTACGAGCAGTACTTC. Translation: CASSYTPRYEQYF.

V usage is TRBV7-9 and J usage is TRBJ1-4; tentatively, D is TRBD1 (6 bases). The V gene lost 1 base and the J gene lost 3 bases, with 18 bases spanning the gap. Germline V lookup: CDR1 SEHNR, CDR2 FQNEAQ (reference sequence). The length of the CDR3 is 18 residues. DNA for the CDR3: TGTGCCAGCAGCTTAGGACCACATCGAGGGGGTTCTAATGAAAAACTGTTTTTT. This sequence encodes CASSLGPHRGGSNEKLFF.

This clone has just one count. This sequence joins TRBV5-6 and TRBJ2-5, with D possibly matching TRBD1 (6 bases). Gene TRBJ2-7 matches the end of the DNA better, so the J call may be wrong. Germline CDR1 SGHDT, CDR2 YYEEEE. The CDR3 is made up of 16 amino acids. CDR3 in DNA: TGTGCCAGCTCCCAAATTTTGGGGGCCAGGGGTGACGAGCAGTACTTC. This translates into CASSQILGARGDEQYF.

The genes are TRBV2 and TRBJ2-1; no clear D. CDR1 and CDR2 from the germline V gene are SNHLY and FYNNEI. Trimming took off 0 bases at V and 7 bases at J, with 4 bases between the two ends. This CDR3 is built from 12 residues. Here the CDR3 reads CASSEAGNEQFF. In DNA, the CDR3 is TGTGCCAGCAGTGAAGCCGGGAATGAGCAGTTCTTC.

The chain recombines TRBV2 with TRBJ2-3; the match to TRBD1 covers 7 bases. Per germline, CDR1 SNHLY and CDR2 FYNNEI. The trim removed 2 bases at V and 0 bases at J, leaving 14 bases unmatched. The CDR3 spans 19 residues. In DNA, the CDR3 is TGTGCCAGCAGTGAAAACCGGGACAGAATTTCTACTAGCACAGATACGCAGTATTTT. The encoded protein is CASSENRDRISTSTDTQYF.

This sequence joins TRBV4-3 and TRBJ1-1, with D uncertain. V was clipped by 0 bases and J by 6 bases, with 14 bases between them. Germline V gives CDR1 LGHNA, CDR2 YSLEER. This CDR3 spans 15 amino acids. The CDR3 region has the DNA TGCGCCAGCAGCCAAGAACGGGAATATGAGGCTGAAGCTTTCTTT. The encoded protein is CASSQEREYEAEAFF.

This clone showed up just once. CDR3 nucleotide sequence: TGTGCCAGCAGCCCGGGCAGGGTAAACTCTGGGGCCAACGTCCTGACTTTC. Translated: CASSPGRVNSGANVLTF. The chain couples TRBV5-8 to TRBJ2-6; D might be TRBD1 (5 bases). The CDR3 spans 17 residues. The germline CDR1 and CDR2 sequences are SGHTS and YDEGEE. V was clipped by 4 bases and J by 0 bases, with 14 bases between them.

The chain has TRBV9 and TRBJ2-7; maybe TRBD2 (5 bases). V was clipped by 2 bases and J by 6 bases, with 18 bases between them. CDR3 length equals 15 residues. Germline assignment: CDR1 SGDLS and CDR2 YYNGEE. The CDR3 DNA reads as TGTGCCAGCAGCGTGGGGAGAGGGAATGGAGGCGAGCAGTACTTC. This translates into CASSVGRGNGGEQYF.

The chain has TRBV9 and TRBJ2-1, with D possibly TRBD1 on 5 matching bases. Germline V gene data show CDR1 as SGDLS and CDR2 as YYNGEE. Trimming left V 0 bases short and J 1 base short, with 8 bases between. The CDR3 contains 15 residues. CDR3 region: CASSVGAGSYNEQFF. CDR3 sequence (DNA): TGTGCCAGCAGCGTAGGGGCAGGGTCCTACAATGAGCAGTTCTTC.

The chain combines TRBV27 with TRBJ1-1; TRBD1 might be the D (5 bases). Looked up from germline, CDR1 is MNHEY and CDR2 is SMNVEV (reference sequence). With 5 bases removed from V and 1 base from J, the gap between germline ends came to 11 bases. The CDR3 totals 14 residues. Here the CDR3 reads CASSTTVANTEAFF. CDR3 in DNA: TGTGCCAGCAGTACGACAGTGGCGAACACTGAAGCTTTCTTT.

The genes are TRBV13 and TRBJ2-7; 8 nucleotides align to TRBD1. CDR1 and CDR2 from the germline V gene are PRHDT and FYEKMQ (reference sequence). V trimming: 6 bases; J trimming: 0 bases; junction bases outside the gene matches: 10. This CDR3 spans 16 amino acids. The CDR3 DNA sequence: TGTGCCAGCAGTCCCAGGACAGGGACAAGCTCCTACGAGCAGTACTTC. It codes for CASSPRTGTSSYEQYF.

The chain links TRBV7-9 to TRBJ2-5; D is undetermined. The DNA matches TRBJ2-7 better at its end, which makes the J call doubtful. Germline-derived CDR1 and CDR2 are SEHNR and FQNEAQ (reference sequence). This CDR3 region has 13 residues. The CDR3, as DNA: TGTGCCAGCAGCCCCGAGGCAGCCTACGAGCAGTACTTC. Protein sequence: CASSPEAAYEQYF.

The chain employs TRBV5-1 and TRBJ2-3, with TRBD2 matching 8 bases. The length of the CDR3 is 17 residues. CDR1 is SGHRS and CDR2 is YFSETQ in the germline V gene. V lost 4 bases, J lost 0 bases, and 10 bases stayed unmatched. CDR3 in DNA: TGCGCCAGCAGCCCGGGGGGGGGTCATGCAAGCACAGATACGCAGTATTTT. Its protein product is CASSPGGGHASTDTQYF.

The J gene is TRBJ1-4, the V gene TRBV9; 11 bases fit TRBD1. With V trimmed by 4 bases and J by 5 bases, 4 bases remained unmatched. Per the germline V gene, CDR1 is SGDLS and CDR2 is YYNGEE. There are 15 residues in the CDR3. The CDR3 protein is CASSLRTGGNEKLFF. The CDR3, as DNA: TGTGCCAGCAGCCTAAGGACAGGGGGCAATGAAAAACTGTTTTTT.

This clone was seen only a few times. The chain uses TRBV12-1 and TRBJ2-2; TRBD1 is taken as the D call from the table, unchecked against the DNA. TRBV12-1 is described as a pseudogene. The CDR3 spans 17 residues. The CDR3: CASSSEYRGLNTGELFF. The CDR3 bases are TGTGCCAGCAGCTCAGAATACAGGGGGCTGAACACCGGGGAGCTGTTTTTT.